The rows below give T cell receptor beta chains drawn from one sample of a study of CD8 T cells in ankylosing spondylitis. Each CDR3 protein gets one entry after TCRdb re-called the 5' RACE reads with MiXCR. The table shows roughly 240,000 distinct CDR3 sequences, with 32% occurring only once. Material: blood, either unsorted or a sorted T cell fraction (not recorded which). All receptors derive from a male donor with ankylosing spondylitis or in good health (not recorded which). Each CDR3 is given with its conserved first and last residue. D genes are given only for firm matches. Expanded clones get a size class; other rows say once, few or many, or leave the size out.

CASSEDTDNQPQHF TGTGCCAGCAGCGAGGATACAGACAATCAGCCCCAGCATTTT . TRBV9 . TRBJ1-5
CAIRDTSSYEQYF TGTGCCATCAGGGACACAAGCTCCTACGAGCAGTACTTC . TRBV10-3 few TRBJ2-7
CATSRDPKSETQYF TGTGCCACCAGCAGAGATCCCAAGTCTGAGACCCAGTACTTC . TRBV15 few TRBJ2-5
CSARPTLGTANYGYTF TGCAGTGCTAGACCAACCCTGGGGACAGCTAACTATGGCTACACCTTC TRBD1 TRBV20-1 many TRBJ1-2
CASSLRMSGYTF TGTGCCAGCAGTTTGAGGATGAGCGGCTACACCTTC . TRBV27 . TRBJ1-2
CASSLIGYEQYF TGTGCCAGCAGTTTAATTGGTTACGAGCAGTACTTC . TRBV27 . TRBJ2-7
CAWRGRGATGELFF TGTGCCTGGAGAGGTCGGGGGGCCACCGGGGAGCTGTTTTTT . TRBV30 . TRBJ2-2
CSAQAPGAKGGEQFF TGCAGTGCTCAAGCACCGGGGGCTAAAGGGGGAGAGCAGTTCTTC . TRBV20-1 many TRBJ2-1
CASSYRRSGHTDTQYF TGTGCCAGCAGTTATCGTAGAAGCGGGCACACAGATACGCAGTATTTT . TRBV6-5 . TRBJ2-3
CASSSAGTGSNQPQHF TGTGCCAGCAGCAGTGCGGGGACCGGTAGCAATCAGCCCCAGCATTTT . TRBV7-8 . TRBJ1-5
CSAPQAGGTEAFF TGCAGTGCTCCACAGGCCGGGGGGACTGAAGCTTTCTTT . TRBV20-1 few TRBJ1-1
CASSLRDRYNGQFF TGCGCCAGCAGCCTACGGGACCGCTACAATGGGCAGTTCTTC . TRBV4-1 . TRBJ2-1
CASSGQEPYEQYF TGTGCCAGCTCCGGACAGGAACCATACGAGCAGTACTTC TRBD1 TRBV18 . TRBJ2-7
CASSYVDTGTEAFF TGTGCCAGCAGTTACGTGGATACGGGCACTGAAGCTTTCTTT . TRBV6-5 few TRBJ1-1
CASGGSLVTGLYSNQPQHF TGTGCCAGCGGTGGTTCCCTGGTGACAGGGCTTTATAGCAATCAGCCCCAGCATTTT TRBD1 TRBV4-2 . TRBJ1-5
CASSPRRDAYEQYF TGTGCCAGCAGCCCTAGGCGGGACGCCTACGAGCAGTACTTC . TRBV6-1 . TRBJ2-7
CASSYRGLAESTDTQYF TGTGCCAGCAGCTACAGGGGACTAGCGGAAAGCACAGATACGCAGTATTTT TRBD2 TRBV7-9 few TRBJ2-3
CASSWRGATDTQYF TGTGCCAGCTCCTGGCGGGGGGCCACAGATACGCAGTATTTT TRBD2 TRBV12-3/TRBV12-4 few TRBJ2-3
CASSREVGRTEAFF TGCGCCAGCAGCCGTGAGGTAGGGCGGACTGAAGCTTTCTTT . TRBV5-1 . TRBJ1-1
CAISEGGGADTEAFF TGTGCCATCAGTGAAGGTGGAGGGGCGGACACTGAAGCTTTCTTT . TRBV10-3 . TRBJ1-1
CATSDRGSFEQYF TGTGCCACCAGTGACCGTGGGTCTTTCGAGCAGTACTTC . TRBV24-1 . TRBJ2-7
CSARDLGGAGSGELFF TGCAGTGCTAGAGATCTGGGGGGGGCGGGTTCAGGGGAGCTGTTTTTT . TRBV20-1 few TRBJ2-2
CASSAPLGQANTEAFF TGTGCCAGCAGCGCGCCGTTGGGACAGGCCAACACTGAAGCTTTCTTT TRBD1 TRBV5-5 . TRBJ1-1
CASSETSGVYTDTQYF TGCGCCAGCAGTGAGACTAGCGGGGTATACACAGATACGCAGTATTTT TRBD2 TRBV10-2 . TRBJ2-3
CASSPRQRAAPPSVLTF TGTGCCAGCAGCCCCCGCCAAAGGGCCGCTCCCCCCTCCGTCCTGACTTTC . TRBV12-3/TRBV12-4 . TRBJ2-6
CASSIQGYTEAFF TGTGCCAGCAGCATTCAGGGTTACACTGAAGCTTTCTTT . TRBV7-6 . TRBJ1-1
CASRTRGLAYEQYF TGTGCCAGCAGAACTCGAGGGTTAGCTTACGAGCAGTACTTC . TRBV28 few TRBJ2-7
CSARVRSLPTYEQYF TGCAGTGCTAGAGTTAGGAGCCTACCAACCTACGAGCAGTACTTC . TRBV20-1 few TRBJ2-7
CASHREAGETQYF TGTGCCAGCCACCGGGAAGCGGGGGAGACCCAGTACTTC TRBD2 TRBV3-1 . TRBJ2-5
CSASGQDRNQPQHF TGCAGTGCTAGCGGACAGGACCGCAATCAGCCCCAGCATTTT TRBD1 TRBV20-1 few TRBJ1-5